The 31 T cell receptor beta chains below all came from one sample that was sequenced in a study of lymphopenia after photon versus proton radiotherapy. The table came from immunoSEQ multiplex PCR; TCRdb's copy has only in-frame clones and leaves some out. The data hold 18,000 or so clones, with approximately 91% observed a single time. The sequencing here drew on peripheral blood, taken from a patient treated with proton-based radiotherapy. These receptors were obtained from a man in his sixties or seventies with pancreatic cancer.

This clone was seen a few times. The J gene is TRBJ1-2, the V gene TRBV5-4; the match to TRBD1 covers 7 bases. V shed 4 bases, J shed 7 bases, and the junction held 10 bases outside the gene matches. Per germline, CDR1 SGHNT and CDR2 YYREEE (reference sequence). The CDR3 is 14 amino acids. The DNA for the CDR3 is TGTGCCAGCAGCCCTGGTGGCAGGGGGAGTGGCTACACCTTC. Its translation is CASSPGGRGSGYTF.

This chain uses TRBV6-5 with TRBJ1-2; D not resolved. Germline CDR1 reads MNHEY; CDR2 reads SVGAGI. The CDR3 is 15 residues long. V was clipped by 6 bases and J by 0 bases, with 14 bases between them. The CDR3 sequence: CASSRESEANYGYTF. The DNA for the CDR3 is TGTGCCAGCAGCAGAGAGTCCGAAGCTAACTATGGCTACACCTTC.

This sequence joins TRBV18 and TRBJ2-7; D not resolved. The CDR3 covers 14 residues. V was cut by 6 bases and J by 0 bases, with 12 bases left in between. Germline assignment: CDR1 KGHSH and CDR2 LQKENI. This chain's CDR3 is CASSKGTDSYEQYF. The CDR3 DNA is TGTGCCAGCTCTAAAGGAACAGACTCCTACGAGCAGTACTTC.

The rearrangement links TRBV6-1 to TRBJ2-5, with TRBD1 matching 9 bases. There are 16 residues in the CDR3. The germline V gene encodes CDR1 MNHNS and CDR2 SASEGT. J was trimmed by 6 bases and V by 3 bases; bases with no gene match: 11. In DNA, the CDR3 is TGTGCCAGCAGTGAGACCTCGGGACAGGGTAGACAGACCCAGTACTTC. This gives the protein CASSETSGQGRQTQYF.

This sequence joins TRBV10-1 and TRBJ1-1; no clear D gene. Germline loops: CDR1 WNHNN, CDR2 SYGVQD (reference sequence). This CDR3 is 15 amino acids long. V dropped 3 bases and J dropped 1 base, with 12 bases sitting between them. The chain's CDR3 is CASSDRRVGNTEAFF. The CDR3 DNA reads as TGCGCCAGCAGTGACCGCCGTGTGGGGAACACTGAAGCTTTCTTT.

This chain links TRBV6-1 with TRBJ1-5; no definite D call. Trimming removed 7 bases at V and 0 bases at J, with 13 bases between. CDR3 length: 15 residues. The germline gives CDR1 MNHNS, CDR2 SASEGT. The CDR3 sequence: CASNGEPFSNQPQHF. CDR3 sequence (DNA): TGTGCCAGCAACGGAGAGCCATTTAGCAATCAGCCCCAGCATTTT.

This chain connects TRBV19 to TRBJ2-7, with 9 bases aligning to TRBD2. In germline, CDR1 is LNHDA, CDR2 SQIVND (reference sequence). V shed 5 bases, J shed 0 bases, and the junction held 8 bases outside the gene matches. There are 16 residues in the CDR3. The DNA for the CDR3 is TGTGCCAGTAGTCCTCTGACTAGCGGAAGCTCCTACGAGCAGTACTTC. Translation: CASSPLTSGSSYEQYF.

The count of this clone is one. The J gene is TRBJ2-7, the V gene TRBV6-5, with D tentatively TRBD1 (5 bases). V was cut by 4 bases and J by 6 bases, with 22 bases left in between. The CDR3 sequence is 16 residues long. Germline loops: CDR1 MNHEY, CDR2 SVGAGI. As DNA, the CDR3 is TGTGCCAGCAGTTCCCAACTAAGTCAGGGAAGGGGCGAGCAGTACTTC. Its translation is CASSSQLSQGRGEQYF.

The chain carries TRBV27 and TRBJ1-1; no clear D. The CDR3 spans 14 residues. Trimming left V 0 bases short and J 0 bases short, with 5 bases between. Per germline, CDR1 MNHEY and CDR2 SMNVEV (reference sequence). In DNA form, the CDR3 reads TGTGCCAGCAGTTTATCGTTGATGAACACTGAAGCTTTCTTT. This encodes CASSLSLMNTEAFF.

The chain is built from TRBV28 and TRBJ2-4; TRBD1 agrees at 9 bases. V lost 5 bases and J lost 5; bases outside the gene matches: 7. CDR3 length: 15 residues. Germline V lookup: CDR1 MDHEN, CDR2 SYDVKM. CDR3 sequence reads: CASSPAGQGENIQYF. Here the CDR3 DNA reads TGTGCCAGCAGTCCGGCGGGACAGGGAGAAAACATTCAGTACTTC.

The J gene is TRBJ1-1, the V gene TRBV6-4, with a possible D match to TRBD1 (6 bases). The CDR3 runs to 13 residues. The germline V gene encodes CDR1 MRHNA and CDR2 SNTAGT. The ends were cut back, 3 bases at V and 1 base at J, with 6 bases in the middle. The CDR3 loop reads CASSEGANTEAFF. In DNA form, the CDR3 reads TGTGCCAGCAGTGAGGGGGCGAACACTGAAGCTTTCTTT.

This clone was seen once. The CDR3 spells CASRGHRGLNTEAFF. Written as DNA, the CDR3 is TGTGCCAGCAGAGGCCACAGGGGCCTGAACACTGAAGCTTTCTTT. This rearrangement joins TRBV2 to TRBJ1-1; 7 positions agree with TRBD1. V was pared by 6 bases and J by 0 bases, with 7 bases of the junction left unmatched. The CDR3 runs 15 residues. The germline V gene encodes CDR1 SNHLY and CDR2 FYNNEI. Based on the CDR3 plus reference TRBV2 and TRBJ1-1, the full variable domain is EPEVTQTPSHQVTQMGQEVILRCVPISNHLYFYWYRQILGQKVEFLVSFYNNEISEKSEIFDDQFSVERPDGSNFTLKIRSTKLEDSAMYFCASRGHRGLNTEAFFGQGTRLTVV.

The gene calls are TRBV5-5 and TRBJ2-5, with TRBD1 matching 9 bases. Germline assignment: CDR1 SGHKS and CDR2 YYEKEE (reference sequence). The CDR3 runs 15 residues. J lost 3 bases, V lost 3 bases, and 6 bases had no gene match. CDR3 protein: CASSSLGDREETQYF. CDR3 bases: TGTGCCAGCAGCTCGCTGGGGGACAGGGAAGAGACCCAGTACTTC.

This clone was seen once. CDR3 amino acids: CASSRGFNTEAFF. The CDR3 DNA is TGTGCCAGCAGCAGGGGGTTTAACACTGAAGCTTTCTTT. The chain couples TRBV27 to TRBJ1-1; TRBD1 agrees at 7 bases. V dropped 6 bases and J dropped 2; count of bases not matched to a gene: 3. This CDR3 comprises 13 residues. Germline CDR1 MNHEY, CDR2 SMNVEV (reference sequence).

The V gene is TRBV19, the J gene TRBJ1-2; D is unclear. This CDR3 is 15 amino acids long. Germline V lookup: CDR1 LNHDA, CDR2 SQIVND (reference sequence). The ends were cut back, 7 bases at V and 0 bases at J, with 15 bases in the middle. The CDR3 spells CASTAIDTSNYGYTF. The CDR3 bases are TGTGCCAGTACCGCAATCGACACTTCTAACTATGGCTACACCTTC.

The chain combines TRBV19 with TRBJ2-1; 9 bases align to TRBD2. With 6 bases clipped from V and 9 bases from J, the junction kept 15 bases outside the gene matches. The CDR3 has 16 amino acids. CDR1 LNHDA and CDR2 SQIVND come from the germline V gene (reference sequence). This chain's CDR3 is CASSLRGGASFIEQFF. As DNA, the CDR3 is TGTGCCAGTAGCCTCCGCGGGGGGGCCTCGTTTATTGAGCAGTTCTTC. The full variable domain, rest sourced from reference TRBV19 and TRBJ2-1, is DGGITQSPKYLFRKEGQNVTLSCEQNLNHDAMYWYRQDPGQGLRLIYYSQIVNDFQKGDIAEGYSVSREKKESFPLTVTSAQKNPTAFYLCASSLRGGASFIEQFFGPGTRLTVL.

The CDR3 spells CASTSSGTGVLAEAFF. The CDR3 DNA is TGTGCCAGCACTTCATCCGGGACAGGGGTTTTGGCTGAAGCTTTCTTT. The chain couples TRBV6-6 to TRBJ1-1; 10 nucleotides align to TRBD1. CDR3 size: 16 residues. CDR1 is MNHNY and CDR2 is SVGAGI in the germline V gene (reference sequence). The trim removed 7 bases at V and 6 bases at J, leaving 14 bases unmatched.

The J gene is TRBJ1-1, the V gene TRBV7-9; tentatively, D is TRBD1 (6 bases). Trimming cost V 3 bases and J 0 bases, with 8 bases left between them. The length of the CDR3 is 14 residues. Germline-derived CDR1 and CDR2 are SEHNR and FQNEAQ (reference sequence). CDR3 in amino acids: CASSLAGVNTEAFF. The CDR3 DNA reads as TGTGCCAGCAGCTTGGCAGGGGTGAACACTGAAGCTTTCTTT. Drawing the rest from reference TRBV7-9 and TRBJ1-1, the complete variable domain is DTGVSQNPRHKITKRGQNVTFRCDPISEHNRLYWYRQTLGQGPEFLTYFQNEAQLEKSRLLSDRFSAERPKGSFSTLEIQRTEQGDSAMYLCASSLAGVNTEAFFGQGTRLTVV.

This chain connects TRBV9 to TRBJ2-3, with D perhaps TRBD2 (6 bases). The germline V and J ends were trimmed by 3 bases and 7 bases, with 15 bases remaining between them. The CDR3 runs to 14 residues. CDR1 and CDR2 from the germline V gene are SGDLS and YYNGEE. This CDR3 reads CASSAVTSSNTQYF. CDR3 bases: TGTGCCAGCAGCGCTGTTACTAGCTCAAATACGCAGTATTTT. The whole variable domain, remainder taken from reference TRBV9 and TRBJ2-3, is DSGVTQTPKHLITATGQRVTLRCSPRSGDLSVYWYQQSLDQGLQFLIQYYNGEERAKGNILERFSAQQFPDLHSELNLSSLELGDSALYFCASSAVTSSNTQYFGPGTRLTVL.

The CDR3 sequence is CASSPGQDGYTF. The DNA for the CDR3 is TGTGCCAGCTCGCCCGGCCAAGATGGCTACACCTTC. The chain combines TRBV18 with TRBJ1-2, with D uncertain. CDR3 size: 12 residues. Trimming stripped 6 bases from V and 6 bases from J, with 11 bases between. CDR1 and CDR2 (germline): KGHSH, LQKENI. Together with reference TRBV18 and TRBJ1-2, the CDR3 gives the full variable domain: NAGVMQNPRHLVRRRGQEARLRCSPMKGHSHVYWYRQLPEEGLKFMVYLQKENIIDESGMPKERFSAEFPKEGPSILRIQQVVRGDSAAYFCASSPGQDGYTFGSGTRLTVV.

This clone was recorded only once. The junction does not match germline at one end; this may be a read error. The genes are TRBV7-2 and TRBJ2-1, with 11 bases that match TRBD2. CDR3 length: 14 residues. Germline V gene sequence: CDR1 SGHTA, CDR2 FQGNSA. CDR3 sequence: CASSLAGGRYEQFF. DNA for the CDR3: TGTGCCAGCAGCCTAGCGGGGGGTAGGTATGAGCAGTTCTTC.

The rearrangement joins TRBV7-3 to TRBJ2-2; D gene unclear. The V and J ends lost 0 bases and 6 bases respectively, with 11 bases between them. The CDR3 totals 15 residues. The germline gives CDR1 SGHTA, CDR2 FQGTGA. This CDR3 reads CASSLTVEKAGELFF. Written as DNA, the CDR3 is TGTGCCAGCAGCTTAACTGTTGAGAAGGCCGGGGAGCTGTTTTTT.

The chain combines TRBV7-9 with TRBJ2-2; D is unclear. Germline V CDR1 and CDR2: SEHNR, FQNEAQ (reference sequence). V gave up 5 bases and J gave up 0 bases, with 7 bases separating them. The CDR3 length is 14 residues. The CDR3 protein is CASSAPPNTGELFF. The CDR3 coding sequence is TGTGCCAGCAGCGCACCTCCGAACACCGGGGAGCTGTTTTTT.

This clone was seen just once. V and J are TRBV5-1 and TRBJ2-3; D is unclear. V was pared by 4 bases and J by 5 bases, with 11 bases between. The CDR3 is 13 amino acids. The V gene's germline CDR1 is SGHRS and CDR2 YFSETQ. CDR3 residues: CASSPAGKDTQYF. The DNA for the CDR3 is TGCGCCAGCAGCCCGGCAGGCAAAGATACGCAGTATTTT.

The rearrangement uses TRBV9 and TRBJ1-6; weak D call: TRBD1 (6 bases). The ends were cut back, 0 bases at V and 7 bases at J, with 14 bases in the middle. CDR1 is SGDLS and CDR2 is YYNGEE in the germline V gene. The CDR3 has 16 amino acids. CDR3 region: CASSVALGTGNSPLHF. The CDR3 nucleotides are TGTGCCAGCAGCGTAGCTCTCGGAACAGGGAATTCACCCCTCCACTTT. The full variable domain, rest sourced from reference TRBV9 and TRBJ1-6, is DSGVTQTPKHLITATGQRVTLRCSPRSGDLSVYWYQQSLDQGLQFLIQYYNGEERAKGNILERFSAQQFPDLHSELNLSSLELGDSALYFCASSVALGTGNSPLHFGNGTRLTVT.

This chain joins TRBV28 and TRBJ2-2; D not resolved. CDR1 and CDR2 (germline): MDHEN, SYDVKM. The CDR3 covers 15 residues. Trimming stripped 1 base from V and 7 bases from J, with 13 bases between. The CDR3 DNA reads TGTGCCAGCAGTTTATTGTCCAAGGGTGGCGGGGAGCTGTTTTTT. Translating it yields CASSLLSKGGGELFF.

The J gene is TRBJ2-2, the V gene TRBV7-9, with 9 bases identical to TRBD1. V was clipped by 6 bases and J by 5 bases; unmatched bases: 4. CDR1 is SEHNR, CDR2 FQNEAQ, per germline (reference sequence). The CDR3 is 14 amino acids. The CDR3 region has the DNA TGTGCCAGCAGTCGACAGGGGGGGACCGGGGAGCTGTTTTTT. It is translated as CASSRQGGTGELFF.

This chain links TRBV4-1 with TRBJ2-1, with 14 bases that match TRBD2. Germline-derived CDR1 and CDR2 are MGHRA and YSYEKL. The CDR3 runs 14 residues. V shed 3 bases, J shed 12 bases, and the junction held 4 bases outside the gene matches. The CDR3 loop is CASSQGTSGSVQFF. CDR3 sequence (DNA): TGCGCCAGCAGCCAGGGGACTAGCGGGAGCGTGCAGTTCTTC.

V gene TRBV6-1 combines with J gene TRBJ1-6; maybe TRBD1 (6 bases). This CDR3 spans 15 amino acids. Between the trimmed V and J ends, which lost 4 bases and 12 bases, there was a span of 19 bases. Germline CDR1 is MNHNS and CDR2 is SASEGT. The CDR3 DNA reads TGTGCCAGCAGTGGAGGGGGAAACAGGGCGCAACCCCTCCACTTT. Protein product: CASSGGGNRAQPLHF.

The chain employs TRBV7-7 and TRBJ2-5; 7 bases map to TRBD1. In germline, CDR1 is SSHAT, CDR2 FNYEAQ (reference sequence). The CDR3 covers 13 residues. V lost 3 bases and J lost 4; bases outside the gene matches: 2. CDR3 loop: CASSLTGLETQYF. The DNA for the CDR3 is TGTGCCAGCAGCTTGACAGGGTTAGAGACCCAGTACTTC. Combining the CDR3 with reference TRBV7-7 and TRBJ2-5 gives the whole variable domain GAGVSQSPRYKVTKRGQDVTLRCDPISSHATLYWYQQALGQGPEFLTYFNYEAQPDKSGLPSDRFSAERPEGSISTLTIQRTEQRDSAMYRCASSLTGLETQYFGPGTRLLVL.

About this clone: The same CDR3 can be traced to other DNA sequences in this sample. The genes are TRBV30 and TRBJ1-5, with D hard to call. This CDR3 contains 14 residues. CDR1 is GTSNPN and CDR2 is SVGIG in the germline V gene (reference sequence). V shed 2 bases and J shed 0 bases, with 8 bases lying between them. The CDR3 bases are TGTGCCTGGAGTACAGAGGTTAGCAATCAGCCCCAGCATTTT. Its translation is CAWSTEVSNQPQHF. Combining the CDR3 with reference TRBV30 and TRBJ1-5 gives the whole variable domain SQTIHQWPATLVQPVGSPLSLECTVEGTSNPNLYWYRQAAGRGLQLLFYSVGIGQISSEVPQNLSASRPQDRQFILSSKKLLLSDSGFYLCAWSTEVSNQPQHFGDGTRLSIL.